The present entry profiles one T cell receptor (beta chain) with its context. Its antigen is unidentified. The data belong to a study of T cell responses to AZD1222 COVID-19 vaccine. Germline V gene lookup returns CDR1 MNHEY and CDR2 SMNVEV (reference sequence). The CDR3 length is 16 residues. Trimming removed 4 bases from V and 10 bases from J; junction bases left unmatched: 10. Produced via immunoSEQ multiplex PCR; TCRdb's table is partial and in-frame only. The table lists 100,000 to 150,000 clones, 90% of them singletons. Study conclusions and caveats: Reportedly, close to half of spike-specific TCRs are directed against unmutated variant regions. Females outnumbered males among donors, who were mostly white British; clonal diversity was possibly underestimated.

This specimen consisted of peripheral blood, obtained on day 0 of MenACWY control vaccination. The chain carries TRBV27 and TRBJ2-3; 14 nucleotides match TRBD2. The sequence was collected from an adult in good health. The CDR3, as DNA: TGTGCCAGCAGTTCTTACGGAGGGACTAGCGGGAGTGCGCAGTATTTT. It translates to CASSSYGGTSGSAQYF.